This TCR beta chain stems from a study of blood T cell repertoires in COVID-19. In the original analysis: Estimation of nucleated cell counts was performed using reference gene primer amplification. Profiled with immunoSEQ multiplex PCR; TCRdb holds only in-frame clones, not every one. Clone size and V and J calls were adopted from that table, with D and trimming inferred from the DNA. The data show roughly 250,000 clones, around 85% seen once. The cohort comprised adults aged about 18 to 100 years residing in approximately 25 US areas. Germline CDR1 reads KGHSH; CDR2 reads LQKENI. The CDR3 length is 12 residues. V shed 5 bases and J shed 4 bases, with 9 bases lying between them.

This rearrangement joins TRBV18 to TRBJ2-7, with D possibly TRBD1 on 5 matching bases. The sequencing sample was made of PBMCs or T cells enriched from blood (not recorded which). The TCR originated in a woman aged 45-65 years who had recovered from COVID-19. CDR3 bases: TGTGCCAGCTCAGAACCAGGGTACGAGCAGTACTTC. The encoded protein is CASSEPGYEQYF.